These 9 T cell receptor beta chains originate from one sample sequenced in a study of control samples from healthy donors and cancer patients. The repertoire was sequenced with immunoSEQ multiplex PCR; TCRdb's copy has only in-frame clones and lacks some. The sample lists approximately 150,000 clones; roughly 94% were seen once. Sequenced sample: PBMCs. These receptors originate from a man in his 60s with colorectal cancer.

V usage is TRBV19 and J usage is TRBJ1-2; D is ambiguous. There are 13 residues in the CDR3. V was trimmed by 3 bases and J by 3 bases, leaving 8 bases between them. Germline CDR1 LNHDA, CDR2 SQIVND (reference sequence). CDR3: CASSIWEDYGYTF. The CDR3 DNA sequence: TGTGCCAGTAGTATTTGGGAGGACTATGGCTACACCTTC.

V gene TRBV3-1 (or the pseudogene TRBV3-2) combines with J gene TRBJ2-7; TRBD2 matches 7 bases. The V gene end was trimmed by 1 base and the J gene end by 0 bases; junction bases not matched to a gene: 3. This CDR3 contains 15 residues. Looked up from germline, CDR1 is LGHDT and CDR2 is YNNKEL (reference sequence). CDR3 sequence reads: CASSQGEGPSYEQYF. The CDR3 coding sequence is TGTGCCAGCAGCCAAGGGGAGGGCCCCTCCTACGAGCAGTACTTC.

This clone was seen once. V is TRBV5-4 and J is TRBJ2-4; TRBD1 or TRBD2 may be the D gene (6 bases each). Between the trimmed V and J ends, which lost 0 bases and 7 bases, there was a span of 17 bases. Germline V CDR1 and CDR2: SGHNT, YYREEE (reference sequence). This CDR3 is 16 amino acids long. The CDR3 coding sequence is TGTGCCAGCAGCTTGGAGGGGGGACCTTATAGGAACATTCAGTACTTC. Protein sequence: CASSLEGGPYRNIQYF.

This sequence joins TRBV4-3 and TRBJ2-1; 7 nucleotides agree with TRBD2. V gave up 1 base and J gave up 9 bases; unmatched junction bases: 9. CDR1 is LGHNA and CDR2 is YSLEER in the germline V gene. The CDR3 covers 15 residues. The CDR3 is CASSQAGGGPSEQFF. CDR3 bases: TGCGCCAGCAGCCAAGCGGGCGGGGGACCGAGTGAGCAGTTCTTC.

For this clone: In the same sample, other DNA sequences code for this CDR3. The CDR3 is CAWSVGSYNSPLHF. The CDR3 DNA follows: TGTGCCTGGAGTGTAGGATCCTATAATTCACCCCTCCACTTT. The chain links TRBV30 to TRBJ1-6; no firm D call. Deletions cut 0 bases from V and 1 base from J, with 4 bases between. The CDR3 runs to 14 residues. Germline values: CDR1 GTSNPN, CDR2 SVGIG (reference sequence).

The V gene is TRBV18, the J gene TRBJ1-6; no clear D. There are 15 residues in the CDR3. Germline CDR1 reads KGHSH; CDR2 reads LQKENI. Trimming removed 2 bases at V and 7 bases at J, with 12 bases between. Here the CDR3 DNA reads TGTGCCAGCTCACCAGGGCAGTTGGGCAATTCACCCCTCCACTTT. Translated, it gives CASSPGQLGNSPLHF. Complete variable domain (other parts from reference TRBV18 and TRBJ1-6): NAGVMQNPRHLVRRRGQEARLRCSPMKGHSHVYWYRQLPEEGLKFMVYLQKENIIDESGMPKERFSAEFPKEGPSILRIQQVVRGDSAAYFCASSPGQLGNSPLHFGNGTRLTVT.

The gene calls are TRBV7-9 and TRBJ2-3; no reliable D call. V was pared by 5 bases and J by 0 bases, with 9 bases between. Germline V CDR1 and CDR2: SEHNR, FQNEAQ (reference sequence). There are 14 residues in the CDR3. DNA for the CDR3: TGTGCCAGCAGCCCGTCCGGGAGCACAGATACGCAGTATTTT. Translated: CASSPSGSTDTQYF.

The chain is built from TRBV9 and TRBJ1-2; D not certain. Germline CDR1 is SGDLS and CDR2 is YYNGEE. The CDR3 consists of 12 residues. With 4 bases removed from V and 4 bases from J, the gap between germline ends came to 8 bases. CDR3 DNA sequence: TGTGCCAGCAGCCGGCCCCCCTATGGCTACACCTTC. As protein: CASSRPPYGYTF.

V usage is TRBV3-1 (or the pseudogene TRBV3-2) and J usage is TRBJ2-2; D might be TRBD2 (6 bases). Germline CDR1 and CDR2: LGHDT and YNNKEL (reference sequence). Trimming took off 1 base at V and 3 bases at J, with 12 bases between the two ends. The CDR3 sequence is 16 residues long. DNA of the CDR3: TGTGCCAGCAGCCAAGTTGAGGCGGGGCACACCGGGGAGCTGTTTTTT. It encodes CASSQVEAGHTGELFF.